The 21 T cell receptor beta chains below all came from one sample that was sequenced in a study of hypomethylating agent response in myelodysplastic syndrome (dated by TCRdb to the early 2020s). The protocol used for the library was the immunoSEQ multiplex PCR assay. In TCRdb, the immuneACCESS table is reduced to in-frame sequences with V and J assigned. These tables do not hold every clone; where another copy was compared, an unresolved V gene accounts for under half, and the others remain unexplained. The sample has about 10,000 clones on record, 75% to 85% of them singletons. The biggest ten clones account for about 4% of the sample. Sequenced material: bone marrow, taken before or after starting hypomethylating agent treatment for myelodysplastic syndrome (not recorded which). The receptors were sampled from a human donor with myelodysplastic syndrome.

This clone was detected only once. The gene calls are TRBV19 and TRBJ1-1; D is unresolved. V gave up 3 bases and J gave up 6 bases, with 11 bases separating them. There are 13 residues in the CDR3. Germline V gene lookup returns CDR1 LNHDA and CDR2 SQIVND (reference sequence). The CDR3 nucleotides read TGTGCCAGTAGTATGAGGAAGGAAGCTGAAGCTTTCTTT. Its translation is CASSMRKEAEAFF.

The rearrangement uses TRBV9 and TRBJ2-1; tentatively, D is TRBD2 (7 bases). Trimming removed 0 bases from V and 9 bases from J, with 13 bases in between. Germline assignment: CDR1 SGDLS and CDR2 YYNGEE. The CDR3 has 14 residues. The CDR3 DNA is TGTGCCAGCAGCGTAGTAGGGGGGGAGGGTGAGCAGTTCTTC. It yields the protein CASSVVGGEGEQFF.

The chain links TRBV29-1 to TRBJ2-1; no reliable D call. CDR3 length: 13 amino acids. V lost 4 bases and J lost 3, with 10 bases in between. Germline CDR1 reads SQVTM; CDR2 reads ANQGSEA. The CDR3, as DNA: TGCAGCGTTGTCTTAGCTGGCTACAATGAGCAGTTCTTC. Its translation is CSVVLAGYNEQFF.

The chain joins TRBV20-1 to TRBJ2-5, with no clear D. The CDR3 is 10 amino acids. The V end lost 8 bases, the J end lost 2 bases, and 6 bases lay between the germline ends. CDR1 DFQATT and CDR2 SNEGSKA come from the germline V gene (reference sequence). The CDR3 here is CSLHQETQYF. The CDR3 coding sequence is TGCAGTTTGCATCAAGAGACCCAGTACTTC.

This clone was observed a handful of times. This chain joins TRBV6-1 and TRBJ1-6; D gene ambiguous. V was cut by 5 bases and J by 7 bases, with 15 bases left in between. The CDR3 sequence is 15 residues long. From germline, CDR1 is MNHNS and CDR2 SASEGT. CDR3 in DNA: TGTGCCAGCAGTTCCCAACGGGTAGGGAATTCACCCCTCCACTTT. Translated: CASSSQRVGNSPLHF.

This clone was found once. V gene TRBV6-6 combines with J gene TRBJ2-2, with D hard to call. Trimming took 5 bases from V and 3 from J, leaving 13 bases between them. This CDR3 region has 15 residues. Germline CDR1 MNHNY, CDR2 SVGAGI (reference sequence). The CDR3 DNA reads TGTGCCAGCAGTCCGACGTGGGGTTACACCGGGGAGCTGTTTTTT. It is translated as CASSPTWGYTGELFF.

The chain employs TRBV4-1 and TRBJ2-5, with TRBD1 matching 8 bases. The CDR3 has 17 amino acids. Looked up from germline, CDR1 is MGHRA and CDR2 is YSYEKL. The trim removed 0 bases at V and 11 bases at J, leaving 17 bases unmatched. Here the CDR3 DNA reads TGCGCCAGCAGCCAAGAGGCCCTAGGCAGGGGGCCGGAAGAGCAGTACTTC. Protein: CASSQEALGRGPEEQYF.

The count of this clone is one. V usage is TRBV7-9 and J usage is TRBJ2-7; 7 positions agree with TRBD1. Germline V gene lookup returns CDR1 SEHNR and CDR2 FQNEAQ (reference sequence). The CDR3 sequence is 13 residues long. V was pared by 1 base and J by 6 bases, with 3 bases of the junction left unmatched. The CDR3 DNA is TGTGCCAGCAGCTTAGGACCAGGGGGCGAGCAGTACTTC. It encodes CASSLGPGGEQYF.

V usage is TRBV2 and J usage is TRBJ2-2; the D call may be TRBD1 or TRBD2 (5 bases each). The V end was cut by 4 bases, the J end by 6 bases, with 18 bases between. The V gene's germline CDR1 is SNHLY and CDR2 FYNNEI. The CDR3 consists of 16 residues. The DNA for the CDR3 is TGTGCCAGCAGTGTAGAAGGGGACCGCGCGGCCGGGGAGCTGTTTTTT. Protein: CASSVEGDRAAGELFF.

J is TRBJ2-3 and V is TRBV6-1; the D is unclear. Per the germline V gene, CDR1 is MNHNS and CDR2 is SASEGT. The CDR3 extends over 15 amino acids. Trimming took off 6 bases at V and 3 bases at J, with 16 bases between the two ends. DNA for the CDR3: TGTGCCAGCAGCGATGGCCCCGCATTGACAGATACGCAGTATTTT. Its protein is CASSDGPALTDTQYF.

This clone was observed a single time. The chain couples TRBV30 to TRBJ2-2, with 7 bases identical to TRBD1. Germline loops: CDR1 GTSNPN, CDR2 SVGIG (reference sequence). The ends lost 1 base at V and 4 bases at J; junction bases unmatched: 9. The CDR3 is made up of 16 amino acids. The CDR3 region has the DNA TGTGCCTGGAGTGAGACAGGGATGGGCGGCACCGGGGAGCTGTTTTTT. Translated, it gives CAWSETGMGGTGELFF.

The V call is TRBV2, the J call TRBJ2-1; no reliable D call. Germline CDR1 reads SNHLY; CDR2 reads FYNNEI. V was pared by 9 bases and J by 7 bases, with 10 bases between. The CDR3 contains 11 residues. CDR3 DNA: TGTGCCAGAGGGATCGGGAATGAGCAGTTCTTC. Translated: CARGIGNEQFF.

V is TRBV2 and J is TRBJ2-1, with D perhaps TRBD2 (6 bases). Trimming removed 0 bases from V and 12 bases from J, with 15 bases in between. The germline V gene encodes CDR1 SNHLY and CDR2 FYNNEI. The CDR3 is 14 residues long. The CDR3 sequence is CASSEALGGKGQFF. CDR3 bases: TGTGCCAGCAGTGAAGCGCTCGGGGGAAAGGGGCAGTTCTTC.

In DNA, the CDR3 is TGCGCCAGCAGTTCCGACGGAGTCAATCAGCCCCAGCATTTT. Translated, it gives CASSSDGVNQPQHF. The V call is TRBV5-1, the J call TRBJ1-5, with D unclear. The V and J ends lost 5 bases and 3 bases respectively, with 12 bases between them. CDR1 and CDR2 from the germline V gene are SGHRS and YFSETQ. This CDR3 spans 14 amino acids.

CDR3 nucleotides: TGTGCCAGCAGCTTGCGTACAAACACTGAAGCTTTCTTT. As protein: CASSLRTNTEAFF. The gene calls are TRBV5-4 and TRBJ1-1, with unresolved D. The germline V gene has CDR1 SGHNT and CDR2 YYREEE (reference sequence). The CDR3 spans 13 residues. The ends were cut back, 1 base at V and 2 bases at J, with 6 bases in the middle.

The chain carries TRBV5-5 and TRBJ1-5, with D maybe TRBD1 (5 bases). Germline V CDR1 and CDR2: SGHKS, YYEKEE (reference sequence). Between the trimmed V and J ends, which lost 0 bases and 1 base, there was a span of 14 bases. The CDR3 extends over 17 amino acids. This CDR3 reads CASSLAEGRISNQPQHF. In nucleotides, the CDR3 is TGTGCCAGCAGCTTGGCAGAGGGGAGGATAAGCAATCAGCCCCAGCATTTT.

This sequence joins TRBV2 and TRBJ1-5, with a tentative D call TRBD1 (5 bases). The CDR3 extends over 14 amino acids. In germline, CDR1 is SNHLY, CDR2 FYNNEI. Between the trimmed V and J ends, which lost 7 bases and 0 bases, there was a span of 10 bases. Written as DNA, the CDR3 is TGTGCCAGCAACCGGGACTTTAGCAATCAGCCCCAGCATTTT. Encoded protein: CASNRDFSNQPQHF.

The J gene is TRBJ2-1, the V gene TRBV20-1; no firm D call. V dropped 8 bases and J dropped 12 bases, with 11 bases sitting between them. The germline gives CDR1 DFQATT, CDR2 SNEGSKA (reference sequence). CDR3 length equals 9 residues. The CDR3 sequence: CSLLWGQFF. The CDR3 DNA reads TGCAGTCTTCTTTGGGGGCAGTTCTTC.

J is TRBJ1-5 and V is TRBV18; tentatively, D is TRBD1 (5 bases). The CDR3 length is 12 residues. Germline CDR1 reads KGHSH; CDR2 reads LQKENI. Trimming took 6 bases from V and 6 from J, leaving 9 bases between them. In nucleotides, the CDR3 is TGTGCCAGCTCTCAGGGTTCTCAGCCCCAGCATTTT. It translates to CASSQGSQPQHF.

This clone was counted between two and nine times. The chain has TRBV5-5 and TRBJ1-6, with 7 bases fitting TRBD1. Germline lookup yields CDR1 SGHKS and CDR2 YYEKEE (reference sequence). Trimming took 0 bases from V and 10 from J; bases not matched to a gene: 7. CDR3 length equals 15 residues. CDR3 DNA sequence: TGTGCCAGCAGCTTGGATGGGACAGCCCGGTCACCCCTCCACTTT. Translating it yields CASSLDGTARSPLHF. The entire variable domain, with the rest obtained from reference TRBV5-5 and TRBJ1-6, is as follows: DAGVTQSPTHLIKTRGQQVTLRCSPISGHKSVSWYQQVLGQGPQFIFQYYEKEERGRGNFPDRFSARQFPNYSSELNVNALLLGDSALYLCASSLDGTARSPLHFGNGTRLTVT.

The gene calls are TRBV7-8 and TRBJ1-1; the match to TRBD1 covers 8 bases. The germline gives CDR1 SGHVS, CDR2 FQNEAQ. The length of the CDR3 is 16 residues. Trimming cost V 4 bases and J 3 bases; bases outside gene matches: 10. CDR3 sequence reads: CASSSHRGFLDTEAFF. The CDR3 DNA reads TGTGCCAGCAGCTCCCACAGGGGGTTCTTGGACACTGAAGCTTTCTTT.